The source of this T cell receptor (beta chain) is a study of CD8 T cells in Susac syndrome. The V and J ends lost 2 bases and 6 bases respectively, with 5 bases between them. The CDR3 is 12 residues long. Germline CDR1 reads MNHEY; CDR2 reads SMNVEV (reference sequence). TEMRA cells were FACS-enriched and CD8+ and CD4+ T cells negatively isolated. This clonotype was observed a handful of times. Roughly 0.45 to 1 ug RNA was reverse transcribed with random hexamers. One entry per CDR3 protein results from TCRdb running MiXCR on the immunoSEQ multiplex PCR reads. The sample includes 56,000 or so distinct CDR3 sequences, roughly 94% of them seen just once.

This sequence joins TRBV27 and TRBJ2-1; no clear D gene. The sequenced sample consisted of CD8+ T cells from PBMCs. This TCR derives from a human donor with Susac syndrome. The CDR3 protein is CASSLGANEQFF. As DNA, the CDR3 is TGTGCCAGCAGTTTAGGTGCCAATGAGCAGTTCTTC.